This T cell receptor (beta chain) was captured by sequencing in a study of tumor and adjacent non-tumor tissue in lung cancer. For the study at large: There were roughly 11 adenocarcinoma, a couple of squamous cell carcinoma and 1 small cell lung cancer cases. Samples averaged approximately 4.2 million productive TCRbeta reads each. Overall study results and limits: In normal lung, the top 100 clones were significantly more dominant than in tumor. Significantly higher TCR diversity was found in tumor than normal lung.

This clonotype was found many times. The antigen is not known. The CDR3 is made up of 12 amino acids. V was pared by 5 bases and J by 5 bases, with 12 bases between. The germline gives CDR1 SQVTM, CDR2 ANQGSEA. RNA was extracted from bulk tissue without any cell sorting. A modified ARM-PCR protocol with three rounds of nested PCR amplified TCRbeta. MiXCR was run by TCRdb on the multiplex PCR reads, yielding one entry per CDR3 protein. The table lists under 250,000 distinct CDR3 sequences, approximately 74% of them singletons. This chain connects TRBV29-1 to TRBJ1-2; no reliable D call. The sequencing sample was made of lung tumor tissue. The receptor comes from a man aged 55-75 years with non-small cell lung cancer. As DNA, the CDR3 is TGCAGCGTTCGTACGGACGGATATGGCTACACCTTC. This encodes CSVRTDGYGYTF.